This entry is about one T cell receptor (beta chain). The sample originates from a study of blood T cells in healthy people across ages. The CDR3 totals 15 residues. V was trimmed by 2 bases and J by 5 bases, leaving 16 bases between them. In germline, CDR1 is KGHSH, CDR2 LQKENI. For the second PCR, which ran for 7 to 11 cycles, a sample-barcoded 5' primer and a J-beta primer mix were used. TCRdb re-analysed the 5' RACE reads in MiXCR, keeping a single row per CDR3 protein. The table lists 500,000 to 550,000 distinct CDR3 sequences, more than 20% of them singletons, with 7.5% to 9% in the top ten. These same records also appear under a second study, on T cells of mothers and their children. Per that study: Material was donated by three healthy Caucasian mothers and their six children.

Sample: blood. The V call is TRBV18, the J call TRBJ2-7, with D possibly being TRBD1 or TRBD2 (5 bases each). The origin of this receptor is a boy aged 5 to 17 in good health. Here the CDR3 DNA reads TGTGCCAGCTCACCAATTCAACGGGTGGGGGACGAGCAGTACTTC. It translates to CASSPIQRVGDEQYF.